These 29 T cell receptor beta chains came from one sample sequenced in a study of shared clonotypes between healthy human individuals. Produced via immunoSEQ multiplex PCR; TCRdb's table is partial and in-frame only. The table has approximately 2,300,000 clones, just under 95% seen once; the top ten hold 0.3% to 0.4%. Sequencing input: naive CD4+ T cells from PBMCs. Subset in this sample: CD45RA+ positively selected. The receptors stem from a man between 18 and 35 years old in good health. Some clones in this sample may be carry-over from other donors' samples.

The chain joins TRBV4-1 to TRBJ2-7, with D tentatively TRBD2 (5 bases). The CDR3 spans 15 residues. V was trimmed by 1 base and J by 3 bases, leaving 13 bases between them. The V gene's germline CDR1 is MGHRA and CDR2 YSYEKL. The CDR3 DNA reads as TGCGCCAGCAGCCAAGTTGAGGGCCAGCACTACGAGCAGTACTTC. Translation gives CASSQVEGQHYEQYF.

The chain has TRBV7-9 and TRBJ2-1; 13 bases agree with TRBD2. CDR1 is SEHNR, CDR2 FQNEAQ, per germline (reference sequence). CDR3 length equals 18 residues. J lost 6 bases, V lost 3 bases, and 11 bases had no gene match. The CDR3 DNA sequence: TGTGCCAGCAGCTTCCGGACTAGCGGGAGAGGGTTCGGCAATGAGCAGTTCTTC. This encodes CASSFRTSGRGFGNEQFF.

Note on this clone: At one end the junction does not follow the germline gene, possibly because of a read error. This chain joins TRBV12-5 and TRBJ1-1; possibly TRBD1 for D (5 bases). The V gene's germline CDR1 is LGHNT and CDR2 FRNRAP. The CDR3 extends over 14 amino acids. The CDR3 DNA follows: TGTGCTAGTGCTTTGTGGGGGATAGACACTGAAGCTTTCTTT. As protein: CASALWGIDTEAFF.

The chain joins TRBV7-6 to TRBJ2-3; 10 bases fit TRBD1. This CDR3 is 16 amino acids long. Germline-derived CDR1 and CDR2 are SGHVS and FNYEAQ. V was clipped by 6 bases and J by 3 bases; unmatched bases: 9. The CDR3, as DNA: TGTGCCAGCAGAACGGCGGGGACAGGGGTAACAGATACGCAGTATTTT. Translating it yields CASRTAGTGVTDTQYF.

This chain joins TRBV5-1 and TRBJ2-7; perhaps TRBD1 as D (6 bases). CDR1 is SGHRS, CDR2 YFSETQ, per germline. This CDR3 comprises 13 residues. Trimming removed 4 bases at V and 3 bases at J, with 11 bases between. The CDR3 coding sequence is TGCGCCAGCAGCGCCCAGGGGAACTACGAGCAGTACTTC. Protein product: CASSAQGNYEQYF.

J is TRBJ1-5 and V is TRBV19; no firm D call. With 8 bases removed from V and 2 bases from J, the gap between germline ends came to 7 bases. The CDR3 extends over 12 amino acids. CDR1 is LNHDA, CDR2 SQIVND, per germline (reference sequence). The CDR3 spells CASGVGNQPQHF. The CDR3 DNA follows: TGTGCCAGTGGAGTCGGCAATCAGCCCCAGCATTTT.

This chain links TRBV27 with TRBJ2-7; 8 nucleotides line up with TRBD1. The J segment lost 1 base and the V segment lost 7 bases, leaving 12 bases of the junction unmatched. CDR3 size: 16 residues. Germline loops: CDR1 MNHEY, CDR2 SMNVEV (reference sequence). The CDR3: CASTRIGTGESYEQYF. The DNA for the CDR3 is TGTGCCAGCACCAGGATCGGGACAGGCGAGTCCTACGAGCAGTACTTC.

The V gene is TRBV11-2, the J gene TRBJ2-2; D may match TRBD1 or TRBD2 (5 bases each). The germline V and J ends were trimmed by 5 bases and 7 bases, with 11 bases remaining between them. Per germline, CDR1 SGHAT and CDR2 FQNNGV. The CDR3 is made up of 13 amino acids. Here the CDR3 DNA reads TGTGCCAGCAGCCCCCAGAGGGGCGGGGAGCTGTTTTTT. Translated: CASSPQRGGELFF.

The CDR3: CASSLLGPGGANVLTF. The CDR3 DNA reads TGTGCCAGCAGCTTATTGGGGCCGGGAGGGGCCAACGTCCTGACTTTC. The chain couples TRBV11-2 to TRBJ2-6; D possibly uses TRBD1 or TRBD2 (5 bases each). This CDR3 region has 16 residues. The germline V and J ends were trimmed by 2 bases and 4 bases, with 12 bases remaining between them. CDR1 and CDR2 (germline): SGHAT, FQNNGV. The complete variable domain, with remaining parts taken from reference TRBV11-2 and TRBJ2-6, reads EAGVAQSPRYKIIEKRQSVAFWCNPISGHATLYWYQQILGQGPKLLIQFQNNGVVDDSQLPKDRFSAERLKGVDSTLKIQPAKLEDSAVYLCASSLLGPGGANVLTFGAGSRLTVL.

The chain uses TRBV6-1 and TRBJ2-7; 8 bases match TRBD1. This CDR3 is built from 16 residues. Per the germline V gene, CDR1 is MNHNS and CDR2 is SASEGT. J was trimmed by 2 bases and V by 0 bases; bases with no gene match: 6. CDR3 residues: CASSEAGTGKPYEQYF. CDR3 coding DNA: TGTGCCAGCAGTGAAGCCGGGACAGGCAAACCCTACGAGCAGTACTTC.

This chain connects TRBV5-1 to TRBJ2-7, with D perhaps given as TRBD1 or TRBD2 (5 bases each). The length of the CDR3 is 14 residues. Per the germline V gene, CDR1 is SGHRS and CDR2 is YFSETQ. Trimming left V 4 bases short and J 6 bases short, with 17 bases between. The CDR3 sequence: CASSTGRLRVEQYF. The CDR3 nucleotides read TGCGCCAGCAGCACGGGACGCCTGAGGGTCGAGCAGTACTTC.

The chain employs TRBV10-3 and TRBJ1-2; no clear D gene. The CDR3 runs 13 residues. The V gene's germline CDR1 is ENHRY and CDR2 SYGVKD. V dropped 5 bases and J dropped 4 bases, with 11 bases sitting between them. As DNA, the CDR3 is TGTGCCATCAGTCCGGCGGCCTCCTATGGCTACACCTTC. Amino acid sequence: CAISPAASYGYTF.

The rearrangement uses TRBV5-1 and TRBJ2-7, with 10 positions matching TRBD2. Germline V lookup: CDR1 SGHRS, CDR2 YFSETQ. The CDR3 length is 13 residues. V lost 4 bases, J lost 7 bases, and 5 bases stayed unmatched. The DNA for the CDR3 is TGCGCCAGCAGCCCGGGACTAGCGCGGGAGCAGTACTTC. It is translated as CASSPGLAREQYF. The whole variable domain, remainder taken from reference TRBV5-1 and TRBJ2-7, is KAGVTQTPRYLIKTRGQQVTLSCSPISGHRSVSWYQQTPGQGLQFLFEYFSETQRNKGNFPGRFSGRQFSNSRSEMNVSTLELGDSALYLCASSPGLAREQYFGPGTRLTVT.

J is TRBJ2-7 and V is TRBV29-1; tentatively, D is TRBD2 (5 bases). Germline V gene lookup returns CDR1 SQVTM and CDR2 ANQGSEA. The CDR3 totals 12 residues. V lost 1 base and J 2 bases, leaving 6 bases between the germline ends. The CDR3 spells CSVEVGAYEQYF. CDR3 DNA: TGCAGCGTTGAAGTGGGAGCCTACGAGCAGTACTTC.

This sequence joins TRBV27 and TRBJ1-2; 10 bases are shared with TRBD1. The J segment lost 4 bases and the V segment lost 5 bases, leaving 7 bases of the junction unmatched. The CDR3 sequence is 15 residues long. Germline-derived CDR1 and CDR2 are MNHEY and SMNVEV (reference sequence). This CDR3 is CASSPTRTGGYGYTF. CDR3 coding DNA: TGTGCCAGCAGTCCCACACGGACAGGGGGCTATGGCTACACCTTC.

The chain employs TRBV27 and TRBJ1-2, with D perhaps TRBD1 (5 bases). Trimming took off 5 bases at V and 13 bases at J, with 17 bases between the two ends. Germline CDR1 is MNHEY and CDR2 is SMNVEV (reference sequence). The CDR3 is 12 residues long. CDR3 sequence (DNA): TGTGCCAGCAGTCCCCGGGACGGTTGGGCCACCTTC. This encodes CASSPRDGWATF.

This clone was counted between two and nine times. The chain has TRBV9 and TRBJ2-2, with TRBD2 matching 8 bases. The V segment lost 4 bases and the J segment 11 bases; nucleotides outside the gene matches: 10. The CDR3 totals 14 residues. Germline loops: CDR1 SGDLS, CDR2 YYNGEE. CDR3 in DNA: TGTGCCAGCAGCCTGAGCGGGAGTCTCTGTGAGCTGTTTTTT. This sequence encodes CASSLSGSLCELFF.

The rearrangement joins TRBV4-1 to TRBJ2-5; a possible D gene is TRBD2 (5 bases). V gave up 1 base and J gave up 5 bases, with 8 bases separating them. CDR1 is MGHRA and CDR2 is YSYEKL in the germline V gene. The CDR3 covers 13 residues. This chain's CDR3 is CASSQVGVETQYF. DNA for the CDR3: TGCGCCAGCAGCCAAGTGGGAGTTGAGACCCAGTACTTC.

This chain links TRBV18 with TRBJ2-2; D gene uncertain. The length of the CDR3 is 16 residues. CDR1 and CDR2 (germline): KGHSH, LQKENI. The V and J ends lost 2 bases and 1 base respectively, with 11 bases between them. CDR3 nucleotides: TGTGCCAGCTCACCAGCGACACCGATGAACACCGGGGAGCTGTTTTTT. Protein product: CASSPATPMNTGELFF.

The chain couples TRBV19 to TRBJ2-1, with 12 bases matching TRBD2. The CDR3 covers 14 residues. CDR1 and CDR2 (germline): LNHDA, SQIVND (reference sequence). J gave up 6 bases and V 5 bases, and 2 bases lay outside the gene matches. The CDR3 DNA is TGTGCCAGTAGTGGACTAGCGGGATCCAATGAGCAGTTCTTC. As protein: CASSGLAGSNEQFF.

V gene TRBV15 combines with J gene TRBJ2-1; possible D gene TRBD2, 5 bases. Trimming cost V 0 bases and J 7 bases, with 10 bases left between them. Germline V lookup: CDR1 LNHNV, CDR2 YYDKDF (reference sequence). The CDR3 covers 14 residues. CDR3 protein: CATSREPRANEQFF. The CDR3 DNA reads TGTGCCACCAGCAGAGAACCGCGGGCGAATGAGCAGTTCTTC.

As regards this clone: The junction departs from the called germline gene at one end, perhaps through a read error. The chain is built from TRBV7-9 and TRBJ1-2; D may be TRBD1 (6 bases). CDR1 and CDR2 from the germline V gene are SEHNR and FQNEAQ (reference sequence). This CDR3 has 15 residues. The CDR3, as DNA: TGTGCCAGCACCTTAATCAGGGGATCTCAGAAGGGCTACACCTTC. Amino acids: CASTLIRGSQKGYTF.

The gene calls are TRBV28 and TRBJ2-5; 12 nucleotides align to TRBD1. Germline V gives CDR1 MDHEN, CDR2 SYDVKM. The ends lost 7 bases at V and 5 bases at J; junction bases unmatched: 5. The CDR3 has 14 residues. CDR3 sequence (DNA): TGTGCCAGCATCGGGACAGGGGGCGAGGAGACCCAGTACTTC. This gives the protein CASIGTGGEETQYF.

V and J are TRBV7-9 and TRBJ2-3; 12 bases map to TRBD2. Germline V lookup: CDR1 SEHNR, CDR2 FQNEAQ (reference sequence). After removal of 5 bases from V and 2 bases from J, the junction contained 5 bases not matched to a gene. The CDR3 spans 16 residues. In nucleotides, the CDR3 is TGTGCCAGCAGCGCGGGACTAGCGGGCAACACAGATACGCAGTATTTT. It yields the protein CASSAGLAGNTDTQYF.

This clone was counted a single time. The chain joins TRBV11-2 to TRBJ1-2; TRBD1 matches 10 bases. CDR3 size: 14 residues. V lost 5 bases and J lost 8; bases outside the gene matches: 8. Germline values: CDR1 SGHAT, CDR2 FQNNGV. CDR3 residues: CASSTYGTGEGYTF. For the CDR3, the DNA is TGTGCCAGCAGCACGTACGGGACAGGGGAAGGCTACACCTTC.

The CDR3: CASSEPRTRGEKLFF. CDR3 in DNA: TGTGCCAGCAGTGAACCAAGAACTCGGGGTGAAAAACTGTTTTTT. The chain recombines TRBV6-1 with TRBJ1-4, with D hard to call. CDR3 size: 15 residues. V lost 2 bases and J 7 bases, leaving 14 bases between the germline ends. Germline V gives CDR1 MNHNS, CDR2 SASEGT.

The gene calls are TRBV30 and TRBJ2-7; 7 bases are a match to TRBD1. Germline V gives CDR1 GTSNPN, CDR2 SVGIG (reference sequence). Trimming at V came to 4 bases and at J to 2 bases, leaving 5 bases not matched to a gene. The CDR3 extends over 13 amino acids. CDR3 protein: CAWTVQGAYEQYF. DNA for the CDR3: TGTGCCTGGACCGTGCAGGGGGCCTACGAGCAGTACTTC. Full variable domain (remainder filled in from reference TRBV30 and TRBJ2-7): SQTIHQWPATLVQPVGSPLSLECTVEGTSNPNLYWYRQAAGRGLQLLFYSVGIGQISSEVPQNLSASRPQDRQFILSSKKLLLSDSGFYLCAWTVQGAYEQYFGPGTRLTVT.

Comment on this clone: The same CDR3 arises from other DNA sequences in this sample as well. This sequence joins TRBV28 and TRBJ1-5; 8 bases agree with TRBD1. This CDR3 is 14 amino acids long. Germline CDR1 MDHEN, CDR2 SYDVKM. J was trimmed by 4 bases and V by 6 bases; bases with no gene match: 5. In DNA, the CDR3 is TGTGCCAGCAGCTCAGGGGGCACTAATCAGCCCCAGCATTTT. Translated, it gives CASSSGGTNQPQHF. The full variable domain, with the rest looked up from reference TRBV28 and TRBJ1-5, is DVKVTQSSRYLVKRTGEKVFLECVQDMDHENMFWYRQDPGLGLRLIYFSYDVKMKEKGDIPEGYSVSREKKERFSLILESASTNQTSMYLCASSSGGTNQPQHFGDGTRLSIL.

The V call is TRBV7-9, the J call TRBJ1-4; the D is unclear. The CDR3 has 15 amino acids. Germline-derived CDR1 and CDR2 are SEHNR and FQNEAQ (reference sequence). With 5 bases removed from V and 7 bases from J, the gap between germline ends came to 17 bases. CDR3: CASSLQVGGGEKLFF. The CDR3 nucleotides are TGTGCCAGCAGCCTGCAGGTGGGAGGAGGTGAAAAACTGTTTTTT.